Listed here are 25 T cell receptor beta chains from one sample, sequenced in a study of blood T cells in healthy people across ages. A sample-barcoded 5' primer and a J-beta primer mix were used in a second PCR of roughly 7 to 12 cycles. TCRdb passed the 5' RACE reads through MiXCR, listing each CDR3 protein once. Counted here are more than 500,000 distinct CDR3 sequences, approximately 27% occurring once; the ten biggest clones make up 18%. The specimen was blood. The source of these receptors is a woman between 65 and 79 years old in good health.

The CDR3 here is CASSLQTGVDGYTF. CDR3 nucleotide sequence: TGTGCCAGCAGTTTACAAACAGGGGTGGATGGCTACACCTTC. V and J are TRBV12-3 or TRBV12-4 and TRBJ1-2; the match to TRBD1 covers 7 bases. The junction had 6 bases not matched to a gene; V was cut back by 2 bases and J by 6 bases. The CDR3 covers 14 residues.

This clonotype was detected a few times. The chain is built from TRBV20-1 and TRBJ1-2; 8 bases match TRBD1. V was pared by 5 bases and J by 0 bases, with 8 bases of the junction left unmatched. This CDR3 has 15 amino acids. The germline gives CDR1 DFQATT, CDR2 SNEGSKA (reference sequence). CDR3 coding DNA: TGCAGTGCTGGGGACAGGAGATCATCTAACTATGGCTACACCTTC. It yields the protein CSAGDRRSSNYGYTF.

This clonotype occurred a few times. The J gene is TRBJ1-4, the V gene TRBV5-4; maybe TRBD1 (5 bases). V dropped 0 bases and J dropped 7 bases, with 10 bases sitting between them. The CDR3 length is 14 residues. The germline CDR1 and CDR2 sequences are SGHNT and YYREEE (reference sequence). The CDR3, as DNA: TGTGCCAGCAGCTTGGAGGGGAAGGGTGAAAAACTGTTTTTT. Protein: CASSLEGKGEKLFF.

On this clonotype: The conserved phenylalanine or tryptophan is not found at the CDR3 terminus, so this likely reflects a read error. The J gene is TRBJ2-5, the V gene TRBV12-3 or TRBV12-4, with D possibly matching TRBD1 (6 bases). Trimming pared 2 bases from V and 4 bases from J, leaving 17 bases between. The CDR3 has 16 residues. The CDR3 reads CASSLSQGLFGETQYL. CDR3 nucleotides: TGTGCCAGCAGTTTATCCCAGGGGCTATTTGGAGAGACCCAGTACCTC.

This rearrangement joins TRBV20-1 to TRBJ1-4; 7 nucleotides match TRBD1. The CDR3 consists of 11 residues. Germline V gene data show CDR1 as DFQATT and CDR2 as SNEGSKA (reference sequence). The CDR3 here is CSGQANEKLFF. The CDR3 DNA follows: TGCAGCGGACAGGCTAATGAAAAACTGTTTTTT.

Ten or more counts support this clonotype. The chain uses TRBV15 and TRBJ2-1; 12 positions agree with TRBD1. Germline V lookup: CDR1 LNHNV, CDR2 YYDKDF (reference sequence). V dropped 5 bases and J dropped 7; count of bases not matched to a gene: 6. This CDR3 has 15 residues. In DNA, the CDR3 is TGTGCCACCAGCGGGCCGGGACAGGGGGCAAATGAGCAGTTCTTC. Residues: CATSGPGQGANEQFF.

This clonotype was seen a few times. The chain carries TRBV5-5 and TRBJ1-6; D is perhaps TRBD1 (5 bases). In germline, CDR1 is SGHKS, CDR2 YYEKEE (reference sequence). This CDR3 is built from 17 residues. Trimming took 5 bases from V and 6 from J, leaving 21 bases between them. The CDR3 nucleotides read TGTGCCAGCAGGCCGTCCGACCCAGGGATTGCTAATTCACCCCTCCACTTT. Protein product: CASRPSDPGIANSPLHF. Variable domain in full (rest from reference TRBV5-5 and TRBJ1-6): DAGVTQSPTHLIKTRGQQVTLRCSPISGHKSVSWYQQVLGQGPQFIFQYYEKEERGRGNFPDRFSARQFPNYSSELNVNALLLGDSALYLCASRPSDPGIANSPLHFGNGTRLTVT.

The rearrangement uses TRBV29-1 and TRBJ2-5; D ambiguous. The J call may be mistaken, given a closer DNA end match to TRBJ2-1. CDR1 and CDR2 (germline): SQVTM, ANQGSEA. The CDR3 is made up of 12 amino acids. The CDR3 DNA is TGCAGCGTTGCTGAGAGTAATATTGAGCAGTTCTTC. This gives the protein CSVAESNIEQFF.

V usage is TRBV20-1 and J usage is TRBJ2-5; D is perhaps TRBD2 (6 bases). The J call could be wrong; TRBJ2-1 is a better fit for the DNA end. There are 14 residues in the CDR3. Germline V gives CDR1 DFQATT, CDR2 SNEGSKA (reference sequence). This CDR3 is CSAVSGPTYNEQFF. The CDR3, as DNA: TGCAGTGCTGTTAGCGGTCCAACCTACAATGAGCAGTTCTTC.

This sequence joins TRBV7-9 and TRBJ2-4, with D maybe TRBD2 (6 bases). From germline, CDR1 is SEHNR and CDR2 FQNEAQ (reference sequence). V dropped 8 bases and J dropped 7 bases, with 9 bases sitting between them. The CDR3 loop spans 11 amino acids. CDR3 nucleotide sequence: TGTGCCAGCTCGGAGGGGAACATTCAGTACTTC. The encoded protein is CASSEGNIQYF.

The V gene is TRBV20-1, the J gene TRBJ2-3; D not certain. In germline, CDR1 is DFQATT, CDR2 SNEGSKA (reference sequence). This CDR3 has 13 amino acids. With 5 bases removed from V and 1 base from J, the gap between germline ends came to 10 bases. CDR3 DNA sequence: TGCAGTGCTCGCGGACCCCGCACAGATACGCAGTATTTT. Encoded protein: CSARGPRTDTQYF.

This sequence joins TRBV11-2 and TRBJ2-7; D gene ambiguous. Germline-derived CDR1 and CDR2 are SGHAT and FQNNGV. The CDR3 has 13 amino acids. V was clipped by 3 bases and J by 0 bases, with 6 bases between them. The CDR3 spells CASSFSLSYEQYF. The CDR3, as DNA: TGTGCCAGCAGCTTCTCCCTCTCCTACGAGCAGTACTTC.

The genes are TRBV11-2 and TRBJ2-1; D gene unclear. Germline V lookup: CDR1 SGHAT, CDR2 FQNNGV. The CDR3 covers 14 residues. Trimming took off 5 bases at V and 6 bases at J, with 14 bases between the two ends. Here the CDR3 DNA reads TGTGCCAGCAGCGGTACTCGGTCGACCAATGAGCAGTTCTTC. Protein product: CASSGTRSTNEQFF. Variable domain in full (rest from reference TRBV11-2 and TRBJ2-1): EAGVAQSPRYKIIEKRQSVAFWCNPISGHATLYWYQQILGQGPKLLIQFQNNGVVDDSQLPKDRFSAERLKGVDSTLKIQPAKLEDSAVYLCASSGTRSTNEQFFGPGTRLTVL.

This chain uses TRBV20-1 with TRBJ2-5; 9 bases fit TRBD1. Matching the DNA end better, TRBJ2-1 makes the J call doubtful. In germline, CDR1 is DFQATT, CDR2 SNEGSKA (reference sequence). The CDR3 extends over 13 amino acids. The CDR3 is CSARDGTGREQFF. The CDR3 bases are TGCAGTGCTAGAGATGGGACAGGGAGGGAGCAGTTCTTC.

V usage is TRBV20-1 and J usage is TRBJ1-1; D is possibly TRBD1 (5 bases). The CDR3 contains 13 residues. Per the germline V gene, CDR1 is DFQATT and CDR2 is SNEGSKA (reference sequence). V lost 6 bases and J 2 bases, leaving 13 bases between the germline ends. The CDR3 protein is CSAPTAFNTEAFF. CDR3 DNA sequence: TGCAGTGCCCCGACAGCCTTTAACACTGAAGCTTTCTTT.

J is TRBJ2-3 and V is TRBV29-1; TRBD2 matches at 11 bases. The germline V gene encodes CDR1 SQVTM and CDR2 ANQGSEA. The CDR3 spans 14 residues. Unmatched junction bases numbered 4, after V lost 3 bases and J lost 5 bases. The CDR3 region is CSVDTSGGRDTQYF. DNA for the CDR3: TGCAGCGTTGATACTAGCGGGGGACGAGATACGCAGTATTTT.

This chain joins TRBV11-1 and TRBJ2-5; D is unclear. This CDR3 comprises 13 residues. Germline lookup yields CDR1 SGHAT and CDR2 FQDESV (reference sequence). Deletions cut 2 bases from V and 5 bases from J, with 9 bases between. The DNA of the CDR3 is TGTGCCAGCAGCTTATCCTTCCGGGAGACCCAGTACTTC. Protein: CASSLSFRETQYF.

A few counts support this clonotype. The V call is TRBV15, the J call TRBJ1-6, with D hard to call. V was trimmed by 2 bases and J by 13 bases, leaving 9 bases between them. CDR1 is LNHNV, CDR2 YYDKDF, per germline (reference sequence). The CDR3 consists of 12 residues. DNA of the CDR3: TGTGCCACCAGCAGACGTGAATCGCCCCTCCACTTT. Translating gives CATSRRESPLHF.

V usage is TRBV6-5 and J usage is TRBJ2-7, with D unclear. The CDR3 is made up of 16 amino acids. Trimming left V 0 bases short and J 3 bases short, with 15 bases between. CDR1 MNHEY and CDR2 SVGAGI come from the germline V gene. The CDR3 nucleotides are TGTGCCAGCAGTTACTCGACCGGAGACCTTGGCTACGAGCAGTACTTC. Amino acid sequence: CASSYSTGDLGYEQYF.

The V gene is TRBV20-1, the J gene TRBJ1-1, with TRBD1 as a possible D gene (5 bases). CDR1 is DFQATT, CDR2 SNEGSKA, per germline (reference sequence). Trimming removed 4 bases at V and 1 base at J, with 10 bases between. CDR3 length: 13 amino acids. The CDR3 DNA reads TGCAGTGCTAAAACAGGCGGGAACACTGAAGCTTTCTTT. It is translated as CSAKTGGNTEAFF.

The rearrangement uses TRBV20-1 and TRBJ1-2; D uncertain. Germline loops: CDR1 DFQATT, CDR2 SNEGSKA (reference sequence). Trimming removed 6 bases at V and 1 base at J, with 12 bases between. The CDR3 has 13 amino acids. The CDR3 DNA follows: TGCAGTGCGAGTAGCGGGAATAACTATGGCTACACCTTC. Amino acids: CSASSGNNYGYTF.

The chain links TRBV5-5 to TRBJ2-6; a possible D gene is TRBD1 (6 bases). Germline V gene data show CDR1 as SGHKS and CDR2 as YYEKEE (reference sequence). Trimming removed 6 bases from V and 0 bases from J, with 13 bases in between. The CDR3 sequence is 16 residues long. CDR3 coding DNA: TGTGCCAGCACCGGGGTAGGGGGCTCTGGGGCCAACGTCCTGACTTTC. This sequence encodes CASTGVGGSGANVLTF. The full variable domain, with the rest looked up from reference TRBV5-5 and TRBJ2-6, is DAGVTQSPTHLIKTRGQQVTLRCSPISGHKSVSWYQQVLGQGPQFIFQYYEKEERGRGNFPDRFSARQFPNYSSELNVNALLLGDSALYLCASTGVGGSGANVLTFGAGSRLTVL.

The V gene is TRBV6-1, the J gene TRBJ1-4, with D unclear. V lost 9 bases, J lost 0 bases, and 8 bases lay in between. This CDR3 spans 13 amino acids. The germline gives CDR1 MNHNS, CDR2 SASEGT. For the CDR3, the DNA is TGTGCCAGTACCCCGGCAACTAATGAAAAACTGTTTTTT. This translates into CASTPATNEKLFF.

Concerning this clonotype itself: One end of the junction is discordant with germline, which a read error may explain. The chain joins TRBV13 to TRBJ2-2; D might be TRBD2 (6 bases). Germline loops: CDR1 PRHDT, CDR2 FYEKMQ (reference sequence). This CDR3 contains 15 residues. The CDR3 DNA sequence: TGTGCCAGCAGTTCCGGGACTTTGAACACCGGGGAGCTGGTTTTT. Residues: CASSSGTLNTGELVF.

This clonotype was observed a handful of times. The V and J genes are TRBV9 and TRBJ1-6; D remains unclear. CDR3 length: 12 residues. V dropped 2 bases and J dropped 5 bases, with 2 bases sitting between them. Germline V gene sequence: CDR1 SGDLS, CDR2 YYNGEE. The CDR3 region has the DNA TGTGCCAGCAGCGTTAATAATTCACCCCTCCACTTT. Translating it yields CASSVNNSPLHF.